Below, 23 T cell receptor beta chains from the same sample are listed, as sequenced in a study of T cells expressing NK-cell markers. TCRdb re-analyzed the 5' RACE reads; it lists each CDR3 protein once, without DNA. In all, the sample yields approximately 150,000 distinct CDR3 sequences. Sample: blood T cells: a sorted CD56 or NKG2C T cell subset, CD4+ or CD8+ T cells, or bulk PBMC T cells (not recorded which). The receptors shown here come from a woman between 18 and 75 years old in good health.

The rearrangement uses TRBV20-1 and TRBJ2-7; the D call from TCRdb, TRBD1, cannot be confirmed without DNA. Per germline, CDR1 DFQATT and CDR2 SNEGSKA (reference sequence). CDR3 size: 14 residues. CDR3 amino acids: CSASGGTAERRQYF.

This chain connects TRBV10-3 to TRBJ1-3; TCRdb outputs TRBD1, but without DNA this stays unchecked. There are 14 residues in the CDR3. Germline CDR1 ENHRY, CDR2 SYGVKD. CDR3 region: CAISGTASGNTIYF.

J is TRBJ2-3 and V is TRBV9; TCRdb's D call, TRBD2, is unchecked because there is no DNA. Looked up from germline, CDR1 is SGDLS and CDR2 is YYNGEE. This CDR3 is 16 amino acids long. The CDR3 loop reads CASSVDLAESTDTQYF.

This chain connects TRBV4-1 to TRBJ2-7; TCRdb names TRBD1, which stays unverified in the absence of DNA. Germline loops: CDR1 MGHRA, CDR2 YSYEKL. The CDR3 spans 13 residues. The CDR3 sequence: CASSRSGAYEQYF.

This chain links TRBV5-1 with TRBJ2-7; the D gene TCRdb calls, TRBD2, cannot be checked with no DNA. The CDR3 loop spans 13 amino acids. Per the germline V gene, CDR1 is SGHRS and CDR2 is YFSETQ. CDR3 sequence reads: CASSRGDSDEQYF.

The CDR3 protein is CSALPGLATYEQYF. V and J are TRBV20-1 and TRBJ2-7; TCRdb's D call of TRBD2 is untestable without DNA. Germline-derived CDR1 and CDR2 are DFQATT and SNEGSKA (reference sequence). The CDR3 contains 14 residues.

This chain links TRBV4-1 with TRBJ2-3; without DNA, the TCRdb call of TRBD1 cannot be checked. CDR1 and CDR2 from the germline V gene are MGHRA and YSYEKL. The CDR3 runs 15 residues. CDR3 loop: CASSALWGATDTQYF.

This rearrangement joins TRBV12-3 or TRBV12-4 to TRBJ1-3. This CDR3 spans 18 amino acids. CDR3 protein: CASSLGSRFRDPGNTIYF.

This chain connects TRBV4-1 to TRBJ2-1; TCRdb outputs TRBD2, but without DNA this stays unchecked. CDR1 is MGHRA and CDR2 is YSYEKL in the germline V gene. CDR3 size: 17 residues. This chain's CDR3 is CASSQERTSSGDNEQFF.

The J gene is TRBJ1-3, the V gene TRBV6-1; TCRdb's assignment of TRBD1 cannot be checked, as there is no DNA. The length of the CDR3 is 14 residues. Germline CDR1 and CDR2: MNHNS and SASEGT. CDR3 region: CASEKRGGGDTIYF.

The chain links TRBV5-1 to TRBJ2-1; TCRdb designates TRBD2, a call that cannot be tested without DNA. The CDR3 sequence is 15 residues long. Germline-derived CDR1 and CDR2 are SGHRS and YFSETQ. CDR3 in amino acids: CASSFAGTRGGEQFF.

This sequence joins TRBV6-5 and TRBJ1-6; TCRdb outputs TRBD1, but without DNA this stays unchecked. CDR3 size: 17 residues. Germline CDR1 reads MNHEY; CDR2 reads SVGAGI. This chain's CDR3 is CASSHGTGVMWDSPLHF.

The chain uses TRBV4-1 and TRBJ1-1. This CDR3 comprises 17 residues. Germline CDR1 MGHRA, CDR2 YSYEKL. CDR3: CASSQVPWGEGGTEAFF.

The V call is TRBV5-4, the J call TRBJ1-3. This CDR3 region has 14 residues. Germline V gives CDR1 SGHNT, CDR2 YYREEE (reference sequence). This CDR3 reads CASSSDSSGNTIYF.

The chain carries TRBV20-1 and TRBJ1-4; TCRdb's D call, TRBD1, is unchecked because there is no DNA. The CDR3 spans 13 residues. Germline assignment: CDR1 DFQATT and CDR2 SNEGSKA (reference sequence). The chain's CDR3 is CSVDRGSDEKLFF.

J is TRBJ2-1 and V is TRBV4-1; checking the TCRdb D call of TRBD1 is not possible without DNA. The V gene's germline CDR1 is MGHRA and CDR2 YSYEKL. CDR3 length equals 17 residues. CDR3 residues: CASSLYGTQVTYNEQFF.

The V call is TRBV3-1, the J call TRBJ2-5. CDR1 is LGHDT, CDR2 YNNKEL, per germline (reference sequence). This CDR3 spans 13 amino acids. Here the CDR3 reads CASSQGRRETQYF.

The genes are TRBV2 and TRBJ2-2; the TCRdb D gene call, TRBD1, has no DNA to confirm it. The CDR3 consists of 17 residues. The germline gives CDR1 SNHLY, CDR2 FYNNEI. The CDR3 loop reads CASSESGQGYSTGELFF.

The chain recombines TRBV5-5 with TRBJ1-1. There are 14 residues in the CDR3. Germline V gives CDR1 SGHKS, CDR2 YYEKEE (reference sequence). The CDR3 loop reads CASSSRDQNTEAFF.

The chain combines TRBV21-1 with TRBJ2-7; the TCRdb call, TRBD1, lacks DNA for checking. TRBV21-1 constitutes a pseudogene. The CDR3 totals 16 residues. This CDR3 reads CASTERVGTVRYEQYF.

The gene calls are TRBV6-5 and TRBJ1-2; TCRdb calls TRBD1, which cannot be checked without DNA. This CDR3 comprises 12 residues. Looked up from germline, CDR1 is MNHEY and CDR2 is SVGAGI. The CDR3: CASRGAPYGYTF.

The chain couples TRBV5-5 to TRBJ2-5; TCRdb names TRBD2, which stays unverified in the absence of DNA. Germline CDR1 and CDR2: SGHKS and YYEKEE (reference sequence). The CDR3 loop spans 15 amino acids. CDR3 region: CASSLNSGRGETQYF.

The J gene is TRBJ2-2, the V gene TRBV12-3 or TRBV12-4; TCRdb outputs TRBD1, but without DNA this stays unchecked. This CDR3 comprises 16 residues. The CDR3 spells CASRIGDRANTGELFF.